This entry concerns a single T cell receptor beta chain. This CDR3 contains 14 residues. In germline, CDR1 is MDHEN, CDR2 SYDVKM. Trimming left V 6 bases short and J 5 bases short, with 16 bases between. This specimen comes from a study of blood T cell repertoires in COVID-19. Study at large: The United States, Italy and Spain provided the acute and convalescent COVID-19 samples. Sample material is recorded as cDNA or gDNA derived from T cells, B-cell-depleted T cells, or PBMCs.

Repertoires were generated with immunoSEQ multiplex PCR, while TCRdb's copy carries only in-frame clones and drops some. The sample includes 180,000 or so clones, more than 80% of them seen just once. The sequence was obtained from a woman in her sixties with acute or convalescent COVID-19. The chain couples TRBV28 to TRBJ2-5; TRBD2 might be the D (6 bases). The sequencing sample was made of peripheral blood. This CDR3 is CASSRLGGPETQYF. The DNA for the CDR3 is TGTGCCAGCAGCCGCCTGGGAGGACCGGAGACCCAGTACTTC.